Listed below are T cell receptor beta chains from one sample, sequenced in a study of control samples from healthy donors and cancer patients. This table comes from immunoSEQ multiplex PCR, and its TCRdb copy is limited to in-frame clones, with some not included. The table includes tens of thousands of clones, around 87% detected once. Specimen: PBMCs. Every receptor here comes from a woman aged 55-70 years with lung cancer. Each CDR3 is given with its conserved first and last residue. The order of the fields is J gene, D gene, V gene, clone size, CDR3 protein, CDR3 DNA. The D gene is left open where the match is weak. Expanded clones get a size class; other rows say once, few or many, or leave the size out.

J: TRBJ2-1; D: .; V: TRBV5-1; size: .; CDR3: CASSLHSVGTYNEQFF; DNA: TGCGCCAGCAGCCTCCACTCAGTTGGCACCTACAATGAGCAGTTCTTC
J: TRBJ1-2; D: TRBD1; V: TRBV29-1; size: few; CDR3: CSVVGQGRYGYTF; DNA: TGCAGCGTCGTCGGACAGGGGCGATATGGCTACACCTTC
J: TRBJ2-5; D: TRBD2; V: TRBV5-1; size: .; CDR3: CASSPGLAGGETQYF; DNA: TGCGCCAGCAGCCCCGGACTAGCGGGAGGGGAGACCCAGTACTTC
J: TRBJ1-3; D: TRBD1; V: TRBV7-8; size: .; CDR3: CASSLFRTGGFGNTIYF; DNA: TGTGCCAGCAGCTTGTTTAGGACAGGGGGCTTTGGAAACACCATATATTTT
J: TRBJ1-3; D: .; V: TRBV9; size: .; CDR3: CASSVAGAGNTIYF; DNA: TGTGCCAGCAGCGTAGCAGGGGCTGGAAACACCATATATTTT
J: TRBJ2-1; D: TRBD2; V: TRBV9; size: .; CDR3: CASSAHGLAGPLGEQFF; DNA: TGTGCCAGCAGTGCCCATGGACTAGCGGGGCCCTTAGGGGAGCAGTTCTTC
J: TRBJ2-5; D: TRBD2; V: TRBV5-4; size: .; CDR3: CASSFELAGGWGETQYF; DNA: TGTGCCAGCAGCTTTGAACTAGCGGGAGGGTGGGGAGAGACCCAGTACTTC
J: TRBJ1-2; D: .; V: TRBV12-5; size: .; CDR3: CASGSSGDYGYTF; DNA: TGTGCTAGTGGTTCCTCCGGGGACTATGGCTACACCTTC
J: TRBJ2-1; D: .; V: TRBV28; size: .; CDR3: CASRGRGQRFF; DNA: TGTGCCAGCAGGGGGAGAGGGCAGCGGTTCTTC
J: TRBJ2-5; D: .; V: TRBV18; size: once; CDR3: CASSPPGVGAETQYF; DNA: TGTGCCAGCTCACCACCGGGAGTCGGAGCGGAGACCCAGTACTTC
J: TRBJ1-1; D: .; V: TRBV5-1; size: .; CDR3: CASSLVGPMNTEAFF; DNA: TGCGCCAGCAGCTTGGTGGGACCGATGAACACTGAAGCTTTCTTT
J: TRBJ2-5; D: TRBD2; V: TRBV11-2; size: few; CDR3: CASSPSGRRETQYF; DNA: TGTGCCAGCAGCCCTAGCGGGAGGCGGGAGACCCAGTACTTC
J: TRBJ2-1; D: TRBD2; V: TRBV18; size: .; CDR3: CASSPIISGVEQFF; DNA: TGTGCCAGCTCACCGATCATTAGCGGGGTTGAGCAGTTCTTC
J: TRBJ1-5; D: TRBD1; V: TRBV28; size: .; CDR3: CASSPGGGNQPQHF; DNA: TGTGCCAGCAGCCCAGGGGGGGGCAATCAGCCCCAGCATTTT
J: TRBJ2-4; D: .; V: TRBV27; size: few; CDR3: CASSMKQGYIQYF; DNA: TGTGCCAGCAGTATGAAACAGGGTTACATTCAGTACTTC
J: TRBJ2-7; D: .; V: TRBV28; size: .; CDR3: CASSFLGLRSYEQYF; DNA: TGTGCCAGCAGTTTTCTGGGGCTTCGCTCCTACGAGCAGTACTTC
J: TRBJ1-1; D: .; V: TRBV6-5; size: .; CDR3: CASGPGLNTEAFF; DNA: TGTGCCAGCGGTCCAGGGCTGAACACTGAAGCTTTCTTT
J: TRBJ2-7; D: .; V: TRBV4-1; size: .; CDR3: CASSQDRWGVSYEQYF; DNA: TGCGCCAGCAGCCAAGATCGGTGGGGGGTCTCCTACGAGCAGTACTTC
J: TRBJ2-6; D: TRBD2; V: TRBV4-1; size: .; CDR3: CASSPREGSGANVLTF; DNA: TGCGCCAGCAGCCCCCGGGAGGGGTCTGGGGCCAACGTCCTGACTTTC
J: TRBJ1-4; D: TRBD1; V: TRBV30; size: few; CDR3: CAWGDRAEKLFF; DNA: TGTGCCTGGGGGGACAGGGCTGAAAAACTGTTTTTT
J: TRBJ1-3; D: .; V: TRBV9; size: .; CDR3: CASSSQPQVSGNTIYF; DNA: TGTGCCAGCAGCTCCCAGCCCCAAGTATCTGGAAACACCATATATTTT
J: TRBJ2-5; D: TRBD1; V: TRBV24-1; size: .; CDR3: CATSDSRDRRRETQYF; DNA: TGTGCCACCAGTGATTCCCGGGACAGGAGGCGAGAGACCCAGTACTTC
J: TRBJ1-2; D: .; V: TRBV19; size: .; CDR3: CASSPGPGTLGTYGYTF; DNA: TGTGCCAGTAGTCCCGGCCCCGGGACACTCGGCACCTATGGCTACACCTTC
J: TRBJ2-5; D: .; V: TRBV7-8; size: .; CDR3: CASSLVAAAQETQYF; DNA: TGTGCCAGCAGCTTAGTGGCGGCAGCCCAAGAGACCCAGTACTTC
J: TRBJ2-1; D: .; V: TRBV3-1/TRBV3-2; size: .; CDR3: CASSQASTANEQFF; DNA: TGTGCCAGCAGCCAGGCTAGCACCGCCAATGAGCAGTTCTTC
J: TRBJ2-1; D: .; V: TRBV6-5; size: .; CDR3: CASKVRGSSYNEQFF; DNA: TGTGCCAGCAAAGTGAGGGGGAGCTCCTACAATGAGCAGTTCTTC
J: TRBJ2-1; D: TRBD1; V: TRBV2; size: .; CDR3: CATARDRGNNEQFF; DNA: TGTGCCACCGCAAGGGACAGGGGTAATAATGAGCAGTTCTTC
J: TRBJ2-5; D: .; V: TRBV9; size: once; CDR3: CASSVATGLELEETQYF; DNA: TGTGCCAGCAGCGTAGCTACGGGACTTGAATTAGAAGAGACCCAGTACTTC
J: TRBJ1-6; D: TRBD1; V: TRBV5-1; size: .; CDR3: CASSLAGGTGNSPLHF; DNA: TGCGCCAGCAGCTTGGCCGGCGGGACAGGGAATTCACCCCTCCACTTT
J: TRBJ1-5; D: .; V: TRBV6-6; size: .; CDR3: CAGGQNNQPQHF; DNA: TGTGCCGGAGGACAGAACAATCAGCCCCAGCATTTT
J: TRBJ2-5; D: TRBD1; V: TRBV2; size: .; CDR3: CASRRDREETQYF; DNA: TGTGCCAGCAGACGGGACAGAGAAGAGACCCAGTACTTC
J: TRBJ2-2; D: TRBD2; V: TRBV5-1; size: .; CDR3: CASSSTSGTGELFF; DNA: TGCGCCAGCAGCTCGACTAGCGGGACCGGGGAGCTGTTTTTT
J: TRBJ2-2; D: .; V: TRBV5-1; size: .; CDR3: CASSLGNTGELFF; DNA: TGCGCCAGCAGCTTGGGTAACACCGGGGAGCTGTTTTTT
J: TRBJ1-2; D: .; V: TRBV9; size: .; CDR3: CASSVGGDGYTF; DNA: TGTGCCAGCAGCGTAGGAGGGGATGGCTACACCTTC
J: TRBJ1-6; D: .; V: TRBV7-2; size: .; CDR3: CASSLQGNSPLHF; DNA: TGTGCCAGCAGCTTACAAGGAAATTCACCCCTCCACTTT
J: TRBJ1-4; D: .; V: TRBV18; size: .; CDR3: CASSGGINEKLFF; DNA: TGTGCCAGCTCAGGAGGAATTAATGAAAAACTGTTTTTT
J: TRBJ1-5; D: .; V: TRBV6-5; size: .; CDR3: CASSYLGHQPQHF; DNA: TGTGCCAGCAGTTACCTGGGACATCAGCCCCAGCATTTT
J: TRBJ1-2; D: .; V: TRBV28; size: .; CDR3: CASSSVGYGYTF; DNA: TGTGCCAGCAGTTCAGTAGGATATGGCTACACCTTC
J: TRBJ2-3; D: TRBD2; V: TRBV3-1/TRBV3-2; size: few; CDR3: CASSPTSQNVNTQYF; DNA: TGTGCCAGCAGCCCGACTAGCCAAAACGTCAATACGCAGTATTTT
J: TRBJ2-3; D: .; V: TRBV18; size: .; CDR3: CASSPPTGSGTDTQYF; DNA: TGTGCCAGCTCACCACCCACAGGGAGTGGTACAGATACGCAGTATTTT
J: TRBJ2-6; D: .; V: TRBV19; size: .; CDR3: CASSSQGTGANVLTF; DNA: TGTGCCAGTAGTTCTCAGGGAACTGGGGCCAACGTCCTGACTTTC